A single sample is the source of the 23 T cell receptor beta chains below, sequenced in a study of blood T cell repertoires in COVID-19 (dated by TCRdb to the early 2020s). Library creation used the immunoSEQ multiplex PCR assay. TCRdb obtained this table from immuneACCESS and retained in-frame rearrangements with V and J assigned. These tables miss some clones; where compared with another copy, unresolved V genes account for less than half of the shortfall, and the remainder is unexplained. This sample gives approximately 150,000 clones in total; about 83% of them show up just once. In total, the top ten clones hold less than 3% of the sample. The source material was peripheral blood. These receptors were collected from a woman of 80 years or more with COVID-19, enrolled during active disease.

The chain uses TRBV18 and TRBJ1-2, with 8 positions matching TRBD1. V dropped 4 bases and J dropped 4; count of bases not matched to a gene: 8. The CDR3 totals 15 residues. In germline, CDR1 is KGHSH, CDR2 LQKENI. The CDR3 bases are TGTGCCAGCTCACGGCAGACAGGGGATTTCTATGGCTACACCTTC. It translates to CASSRQTGDFYGYTF.

This clone has a single count. The chain employs TRBV24-1 and TRBJ1-1; possibly TRBD1 for D (5 bases). Germline lookup yields CDR1 KGHDR and CDR2 SFDVKD. V was pared by 5 bases and J by 4 bases, with 13 bases between. The CDR3 consists of 14 residues. The CDR3 DNA follows: TGTGCCACCAGTGGGAAAGGGAGGGGCACTGAAGCTTTCTTT. Its translation is CATSGKGRGTEAFF.

The chain joins TRBV2 to TRBJ2-1, with TRBD2 matching 8 bases. Germline V gives CDR1 SNHLY, CDR2 FYNNEI. V trimming: 4 bases; J trimming: 10 bases; junction bases outside the gene matches: 21. The CDR3 is 18 amino acids. The CDR3 here is CASSGGRASGGEFGEQFF. DNA of the CDR3: TGTGCCAGCAGTGGCGGTAGAGCAAGCGGGGGCGAATTCGGGGAGCAGTTCTTC.

J is TRBJ2-7 and V is TRBV5-1; 8 positions agree with TRBD2. The CDR3 is 13 residues long. The germline CDR1 and CDR2 sequences are SGHRS and YFSETQ. The ends lost 2 bases at V and 7 bases at J; junction bases unmatched: 5. DNA for the CDR3: TGCGCCAGCAGCTTCGGGACTAGTGGGGAGCAGTACTTC. The encoded protein is CASSFGTSGEQYF.

V and J are TRBV11-2 and TRBJ1-1, with 9 bases lining up with TRBD1. CDR3 length: 16 amino acids. The germline V gene has CDR1 SGHAT and CDR2 FQNNGV. V was clipped by 2 bases and J by 8 bases; unmatched bases: 12. CDR3 nucleotides: TGTGCCAGCAGCTTAAGGCCCCGAGACAGGGGGTCCGAAGCTTTCTTT. This gives the protein CASSLRPRDRGSEAFF.

The rearrangement uses TRBV29-1 and TRBJ2-7; D might be TRBD1 (5 bases). Trimming cost V 6 bases and J 0 bases, with 9 bases left between them. CDR1 is SQVTM, CDR2 ANQGSEA, per germline. This CDR3 has 12 residues. The CDR3 DNA follows: TGCAGCGTACAGGAGTTCTCCTACGAGCAGTACTTC. Its protein product is CSVQEFSYEQYF.

The chain couples TRBV18 to TRBJ2-2, with 12 positions matching TRBD2. Germline V CDR1 and CDR2: KGHSH, LQKENI. V lost 3 bases to trimming and J lost 2 bases; unmatched junction nucleotides: 7. CDR3 length: 18 amino acids. The CDR3 here is CASSPTSGSSINTGELFF. CDR3 DNA: TGTGCCAGCTCACCGACTAGCGGGAGCAGTATTAACACCGGGGAGCTGTTTTTT.

The chain uses TRBV5-4 and TRBJ2-1; 7 nucleotides line up with TRBD1. The CDR3 sequence is 14 residues long. Germline V CDR1 and CDR2: SGHNT, YYREEE (reference sequence). V was pared by 0 bases and J by 7 bases, with 4 bases of the junction left unmatched. This CDR3 is CASSLGQGWNEQFF. The CDR3 DNA sequence: TGTGCCAGCAGCTTGGGACAGGGTTGGAATGAGCAGTTCTTC.

The CDR3 DNA is TGTGCCAGTAGTCGACAGGGGATCTCCTATAACACTGAAGCTTTCTTT. The encoded protein is CASSRQGISYNTEAFF. The J gene is TRBJ1-1, the V gene TRBV19, with TRBD1 matching over 8 bases. Germline CDR1 reads LNHDA; CDR2 reads SQIVND (reference sequence). V dropped 5 bases and J dropped 2; count of bases not matched to a gene: 10. The CDR3 length is 16 residues.

This clone was observed once. J is TRBJ1-2 and V is TRBV7-2; no firm D call. The V gene lost 1 base and the J gene lost 4 bases, with 16 bases spanning the gap. The CDR3 has 16 residues. Germline loops: CDR1 SGHTA, CDR2 FQGNSA. CDR3 in amino acids: CASSLGPPEGSYGYTF. The DNA for the CDR3 is TGTGCCAGCAGCTTAGGCCCCCCCGAGGGTAGCTATGGCTACACCTTC.

This chain joins TRBV5-1 and TRBJ2-3, with a tentative D call TRBD2 (6 bases). Germline CDR1 and CDR2: SGHRS and YFSETQ. The V end was cut by 4 bases, the J end by 0 bases, with 30 bases between. CDR3 length equals 21 residues. The CDR3 region is CASSPIMGGSGQHKSTDTQYF. Here the CDR3 DNA reads TGCGCCAGCAGCCCCATAATGGGGGGATCCGGGCAACACAAAAGCACAGATACGCAGTATTTT.

The chain couples TRBV19 to TRBJ2-7; 10 bases map to TRBD2. In germline, CDR1 is LNHDA, CDR2 SQIVND (reference sequence). V dropped 5 bases and J dropped 4; count of bases not matched to a gene: 5. This CDR3 spans 14 amino acids. Here the CDR3 DNA reads TGTGCCAGTAGTCAGCGGGGGGGTGAATACGAGCAGTACTTC. Encoded protein: CASSQRGGEYEQYF.

This chain joins TRBV18 and TRBJ2-3; a possible D gene is TRBD1 (6 bases). The CDR3 loop spans 14 amino acids. In germline, CDR1 is KGHSH, CDR2 LQKENI. Trimming left V 6 bases short and J 0 bases short, with 10 bases between. The CDR3 coding sequence is TGTGCCAGCTCTCCTAGGGGGAGCACAGATACGCAGTATTTT. Its translation is CASSPRGSTDTQYF.

The chain joins TRBV25-1 to TRBJ1-2, with a weak D call TRBD1 (6 bases). The V gene's germline CDR1 is MGHDK and CDR2 SYGVNS. This CDR3 region has 15 residues. Trimming stripped 1 base from V and 6 bases from J, with 15 bases between. The CDR3, as DNA: TGTGCCAGCAGTGAATTCTACAGGGATGAGAATGGCTACACCTTC. It yields the protein CASSEFYRDENGYTF.

The chain joins TRBV23-1 to TRBJ2-5; D is perhaps TRBD1 (6 bases). TRBV23-1 is an open reading frame whose function is uncertain. The CDR3 has 12 amino acids. V gave up 6 bases and J gave up 3 bases, with 8 bases separating them. The CDR3, as DNA: TGCGCCAGCAGACAGGGCGAAGAGACCCAGTACTTC. The encoded protein is CASRQGEETQYF.

The chain links TRBV18 to TRBJ2-7, with 10 bases lining up with TRBD2. The CDR3 sequence is 11 residues long. Germline lookup yields CDR1 KGHSH and CDR2 LQKENI. As DNA, the CDR3 is TGTGCGACTAGCGGGTCCTACGAGCAGTACTTC. It specifies CATSGSYEQYF.

The V call is TRBV2, the J call TRBJ2-3, with 8 bases matching TRBD2. This CDR3 has 14 amino acids. V trimming: 11 bases; J trimming: 2 bases; junction bases outside the gene matches: 9. Germline loops: CDR1 SNHLY, CDR2 FYNNEI. CDR3 coding DNA: TGTGCCTTACGGGAGGGTAGGAACACAGATACGCAGTATTTT. It translates to CALREGRNTDTQYF.

The rearrangement links TRBV14 to TRBJ2-1; possibly TRBD2 for D (5 bases). Germline values: CDR1 SGHDN, CDR2 FVKESK. This CDR3 has 13 amino acids. Trimming took off 4 bases at V and 4 bases at J, with 8 bases between the two ends. The DNA of the CDR3 is TGTGCCAGCAGCCGTGACTATTACAATGAGCAGTTCTTC. Translating it yields CASSRDYYNEQFF.

In its sample, this clone was seen a few times. This chain joins TRBV7-9 and TRBJ2-7, with 10 bases aligning to TRBD2. The CDR3 has 16 residues. Trimming cost V 5 bases and J 2 bases; bases outside gene matches: 9. CDR1 is SEHNR and CDR2 is FQNEAQ in the germline V gene (reference sequence). Written as DNA, the CDR3 is TGTGCCAGCAGCGTGGGAAATCTAGCGGGGGCCTACGAGCAGTACTTC. As protein: CASSVGNLAGAYEQYF.

The CDR3 sequence is CASSLSGLVGNQPQHF. DNA for the CDR3: TGTGCCAGCAGCTTATCAGGGTTGGTTGGCAATCAGCCCCAGCATTTT. This chain connects TRBV11-2 to TRBJ1-5; perhaps TRBD1 as D (5 bases). The CDR3 sequence is 16 residues long. In germline, CDR1 is SGHAT, CDR2 FQNNGV. V shed 2 bases and J shed 2 bases, with 13 bases lying between them.

The chain uses TRBV24-1 and TRBJ2-7, with 14 bases matching TRBD2. The CDR3 spans 13 residues. Germline values: CDR1 KGHDR, CDR2 SFDVKD. Trimming removed 9 bases from V and 4 bases from J; junction bases left unmatched: 1. The CDR3 DNA reads TGTGCCACCGGGACTAGCGGGAGTTACGAGCAGTACTTC. Its translation: CATGTSGSYEQYF.

J is TRBJ2-4 and V is TRBV30; the match to TRBD2 covers 11 bases. With V trimmed by 4 bases and J by 1 base, 6 bases remained unmatched. CDR1 is GTSNPN, CDR2 SVGIG, per germline (reference sequence). CDR3 length: 16 amino acids. The CDR3 reads CAWMIAGGLAKNIQYF. The CDR3 DNA is TGTGCCTGGATGATAGCGGGGGGGCTGGCCAAAAACATTCAGTACTTC.

The rearrangement uses TRBV19 and TRBJ1-2; no reliable D call. The CDR3 loop spans 12 amino acids. Germline lookup yields CDR1 LNHDA and CDR2 SQIVND (reference sequence). V was clipped by 5 bases and J by 7 bases, with 11 bases between them. The CDR3 loop is CASSDNLSGYTF. In DNA, the CDR3 is TGTGCCAGTAGTGACAACCTGTCTGGCTACACCTTC.